This T cell receptor beta chain was retrieved from a study of graft-versus-host responses after intestinal transplantation. Study context: Transplant recipients had multivisceral, liver-intestinal, or isolated intestinal grafts.

Details on this clone: Its target is not known.

Whole-study findings and limits: Recipient marrow contained GvH clones, some of which appeared first in ileum or blood. Early HvG declines after transplant were associated with peak circulating GvH clone levels.

V shed 1 base and J shed 3 bases, with 12 bases lying between them. Germline V lookup: CDR1 SEHNR, CDR2 FQNEAQ (reference sequence). This CDR3 has 15 residues. The protocol was immunoSEQ multiplex PCR, while the TCRdb copy is restricted to in-frame clones and leaves out a portion. The sample contains some 87,000 clones, more than 90% of which appear only once. The sequencing here drew on unstimulated CD4+ T cells sorted from spleen or lymph node cells, taken before intestinal transplant. The receptor was isolated from a human donor who received an intestinal transplant. The rearrangement links TRBV7-9 to TRBJ1-1; tentatively, D is TRBD1 (5 bases). The CDR3 region has the DNA TGTGCCAGCAGCTTAGGGCAGGTGGGGGACACTGAAGCTTTCTTT. It yields the protein CASSLGQVGDTEAFF.